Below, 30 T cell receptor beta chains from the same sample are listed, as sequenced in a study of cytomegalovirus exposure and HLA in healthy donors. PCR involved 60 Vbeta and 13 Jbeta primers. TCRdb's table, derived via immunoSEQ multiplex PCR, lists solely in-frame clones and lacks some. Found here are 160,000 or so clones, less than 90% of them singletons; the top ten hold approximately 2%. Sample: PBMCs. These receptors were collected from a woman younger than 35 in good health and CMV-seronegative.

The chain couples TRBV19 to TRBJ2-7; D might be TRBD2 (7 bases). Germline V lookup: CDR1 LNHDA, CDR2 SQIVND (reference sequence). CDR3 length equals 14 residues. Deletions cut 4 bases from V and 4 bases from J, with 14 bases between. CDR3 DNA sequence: TGTGCCAGTAGTAGGGGGGGACAAGGTTACGAGCAGTACTTC. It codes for CASSRGGQGYEQYF.

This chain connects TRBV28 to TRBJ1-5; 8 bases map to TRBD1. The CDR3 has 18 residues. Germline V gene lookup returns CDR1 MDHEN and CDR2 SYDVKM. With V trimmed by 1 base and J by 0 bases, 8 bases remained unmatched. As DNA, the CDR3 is TGTGCCAGCAGTTTATCCCTAATGACAGGGGATAGCAATCAGCCCCAGCATTTT. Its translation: CASSLSLMTGDSNQPQHF. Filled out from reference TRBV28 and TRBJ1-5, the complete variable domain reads DVKVTQSSRYLVKRTGEKVFLECVQDMDHENMFWYRQDPGLGLRLIYFSYDVKMKEKGDIPEGYSVSREKKERFSLILESASTNQTSMYLCASSLSLMTGDSNQPQHFGDGTRLSIL.

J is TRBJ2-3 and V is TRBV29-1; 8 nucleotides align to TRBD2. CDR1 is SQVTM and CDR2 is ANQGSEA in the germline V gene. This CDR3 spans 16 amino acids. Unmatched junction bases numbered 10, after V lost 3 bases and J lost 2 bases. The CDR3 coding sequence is TGCAGCGTTGATGCCATAGCGGGAACCCCCACAGATACGCAGTATTTT. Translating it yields CSVDAIAGTPTDTQYF.

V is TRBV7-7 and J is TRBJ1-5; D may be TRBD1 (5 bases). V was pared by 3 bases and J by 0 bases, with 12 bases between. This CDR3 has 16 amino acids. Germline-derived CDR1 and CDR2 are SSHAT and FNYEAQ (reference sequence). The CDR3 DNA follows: TGTGCCAGCAGCTTTGCCGGACACAATAGCAATCAGCCCCAGCATTTT. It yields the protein CASSFAGHNSNQPQHF.

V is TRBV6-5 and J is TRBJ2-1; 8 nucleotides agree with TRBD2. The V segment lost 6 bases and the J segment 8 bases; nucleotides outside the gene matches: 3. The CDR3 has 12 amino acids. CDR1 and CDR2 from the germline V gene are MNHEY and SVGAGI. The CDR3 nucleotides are TGTGCCAGCAGCGGCGGGGGGCATGAGCAGTTCTTC. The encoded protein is CASSGGGHEQFF.

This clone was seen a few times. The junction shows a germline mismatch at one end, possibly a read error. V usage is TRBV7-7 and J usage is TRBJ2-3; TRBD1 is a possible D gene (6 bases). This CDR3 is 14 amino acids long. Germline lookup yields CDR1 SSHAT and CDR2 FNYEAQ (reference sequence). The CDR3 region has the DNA TGTGCTAGCAGCTTGGGCAGGGGTGGAGATACGCAGTATTTT. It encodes CASSLGRGGDTQYF. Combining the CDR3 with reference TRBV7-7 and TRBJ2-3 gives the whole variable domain GAGVSQSPRYKVTKRGQDVTLRCDPISSHATLYWYQQALGQGPEFLTYFNYEAQPDKSGLPSDRFSAERPEGSISTLTIQRTEQRDSAMYRCASSLGRGGDTQYFGPGTRLTVL.

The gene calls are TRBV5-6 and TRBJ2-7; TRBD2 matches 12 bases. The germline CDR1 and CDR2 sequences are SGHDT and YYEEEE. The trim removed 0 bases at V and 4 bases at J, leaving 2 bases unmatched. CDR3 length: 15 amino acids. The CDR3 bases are TGTGCCAGCAGCTTGGGACTAGCGGGAGCGTACGAGCAGTACTTC. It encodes CASSLGLAGAYEQYF.

The CDR3 protein is CASSERRTGRGTEAFF. CDR3 nucleotides: TGCGCCAGCAGTGAGCGAAGGACAGGGCGAGGCACTGAAGCTTTCTTT. This chain links TRBV10-2 with TRBJ1-1; 8 nucleotides align to TRBD1. The CDR3 contains 16 residues. CDR1 is WSHSY and CDR2 is SAAADI in the germline V gene. V lost 2 bases and J lost 4; bases outside the gene matches: 9.

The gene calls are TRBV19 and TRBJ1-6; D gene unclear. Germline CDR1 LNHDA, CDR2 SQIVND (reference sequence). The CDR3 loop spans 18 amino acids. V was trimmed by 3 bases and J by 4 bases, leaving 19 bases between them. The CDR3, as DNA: TGTGCCAGTAGTATTACGGTTTCGAGAGTCTCGTATAATTCACCCCTCCACTTT. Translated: CASSITVSRVSYNSPLHF.

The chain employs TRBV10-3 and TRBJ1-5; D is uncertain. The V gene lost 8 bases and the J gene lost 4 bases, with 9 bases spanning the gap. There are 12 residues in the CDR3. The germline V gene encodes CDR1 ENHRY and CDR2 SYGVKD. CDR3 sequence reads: CAISGGNQPQHF. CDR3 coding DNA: TGTGCCATCTCAGGAGGAAATCAGCCCCAGCATTTT.

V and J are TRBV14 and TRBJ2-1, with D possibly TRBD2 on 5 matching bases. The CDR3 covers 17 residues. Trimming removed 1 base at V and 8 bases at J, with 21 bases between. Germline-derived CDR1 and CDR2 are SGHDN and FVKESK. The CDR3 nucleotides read TGTGCCAGCAGCCAAGTTCCCGTGGGAGCCCCTTGGCATGAGCAGTTCTTC. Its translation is CASSQVPVGAPWHEQFF. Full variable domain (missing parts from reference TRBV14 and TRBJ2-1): EAGVTQFPSHSVIEKGQTVTLRCDPISGHDNLYWYRRVMGKEIKFLLHFVKESKQDESGMPNNRFLAERTGGTYSTLKVQPAELEDSGVYFCASSQVPVGAPWHEQFFGPGTRLTVL.

The DNA for the CDR3 is TGTGCCTGGGGGACAGGGGCTATCTATGGCTACACCTTC. The encoded protein is CAWGTGAIYGYTF. The J gene is TRBJ1-2, the V gene TRBV30; 10 bases match TRBD1. The CDR3 length is 13 residues. Unmatched junction bases numbered 4, after V lost 5 bases and J lost 4 bases. The germline CDR1 and CDR2 sequences are GTSNPN and SVGIG (reference sequence).

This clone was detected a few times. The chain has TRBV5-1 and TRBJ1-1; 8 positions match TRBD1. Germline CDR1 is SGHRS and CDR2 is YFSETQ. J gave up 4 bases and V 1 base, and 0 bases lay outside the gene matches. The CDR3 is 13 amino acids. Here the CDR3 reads CASSLTGGTEAFF. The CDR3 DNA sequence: TGCGCCAGCAGCTTGACAGGGGGCACTGAAGCTTTCTTT.

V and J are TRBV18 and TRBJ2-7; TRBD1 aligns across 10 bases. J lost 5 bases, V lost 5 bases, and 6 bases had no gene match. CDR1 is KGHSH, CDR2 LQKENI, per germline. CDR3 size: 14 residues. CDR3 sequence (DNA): TGTGCCAGCTCATCAGGGACAGGGGTTCACGAGCAGTACTTC. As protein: CASSSGTGVHEQYF.

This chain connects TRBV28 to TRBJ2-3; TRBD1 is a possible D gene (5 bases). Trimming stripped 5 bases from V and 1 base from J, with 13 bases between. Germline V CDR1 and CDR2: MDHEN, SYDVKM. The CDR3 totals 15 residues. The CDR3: CASSAPRQRTDTQYF. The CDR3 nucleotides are TGTGCCAGCAGTGCTCCCAGACAGCGCACAGATACGCAGTATTTT.

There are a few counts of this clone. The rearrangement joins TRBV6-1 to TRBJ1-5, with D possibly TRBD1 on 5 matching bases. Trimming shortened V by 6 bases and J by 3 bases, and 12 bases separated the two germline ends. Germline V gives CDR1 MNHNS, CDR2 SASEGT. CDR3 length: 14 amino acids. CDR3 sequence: CASSLDRYNQPQHF. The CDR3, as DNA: TGTGCCAGCAGCTTAGACAGATACAATCAGCCCCAGCATTTT.

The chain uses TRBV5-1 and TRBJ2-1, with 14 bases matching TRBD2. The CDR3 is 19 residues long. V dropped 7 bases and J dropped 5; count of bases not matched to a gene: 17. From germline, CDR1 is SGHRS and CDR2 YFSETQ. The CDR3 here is CASQPIPGTSGSYDNEQFF. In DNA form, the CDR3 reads TGCGCCAGCCAACCTATTCCAGGGACTAGCGGGAGTTATGACAATGAGCAGTTCTTC.

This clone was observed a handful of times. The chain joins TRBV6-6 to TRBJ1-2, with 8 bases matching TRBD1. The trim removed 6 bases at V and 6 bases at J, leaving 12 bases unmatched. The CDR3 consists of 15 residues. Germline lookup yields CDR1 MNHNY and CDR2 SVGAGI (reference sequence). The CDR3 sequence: CASSNPDRASNGYTF. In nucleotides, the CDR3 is TGTGCCAGCAGCAACCCGGACAGGGCGTCTAATGGCTACACCTTC.

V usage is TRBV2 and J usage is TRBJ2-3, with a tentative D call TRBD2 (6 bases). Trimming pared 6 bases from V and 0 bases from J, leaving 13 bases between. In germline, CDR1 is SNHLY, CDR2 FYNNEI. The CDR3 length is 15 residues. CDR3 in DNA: TGTGCCAGCAGCCGGGAGAGCCCTAGCACAGATACGCAGTATTTT. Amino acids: CASSRESPSTDTQYF.

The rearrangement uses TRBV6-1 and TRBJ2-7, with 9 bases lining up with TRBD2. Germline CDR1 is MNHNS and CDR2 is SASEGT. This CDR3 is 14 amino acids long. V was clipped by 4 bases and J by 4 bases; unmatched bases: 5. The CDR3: CASSVAGVEYEQYF. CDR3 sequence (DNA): TGTGCCAGCAGTGTAGCGGGAGTGGAGTACGAGCAGTACTTC.

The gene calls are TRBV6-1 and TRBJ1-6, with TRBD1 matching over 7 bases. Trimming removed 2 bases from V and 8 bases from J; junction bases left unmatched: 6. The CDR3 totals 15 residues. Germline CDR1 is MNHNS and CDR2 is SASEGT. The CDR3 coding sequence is TGTGCCAGCAGTGAAAAGCCAGGGGGATATTCACCCCTCCACTTT. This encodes CASSEKPGGYSPLHF.

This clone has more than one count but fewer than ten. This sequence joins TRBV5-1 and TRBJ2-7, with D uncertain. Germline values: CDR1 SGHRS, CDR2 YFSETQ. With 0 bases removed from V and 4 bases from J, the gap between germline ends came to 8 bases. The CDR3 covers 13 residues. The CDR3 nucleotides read TGCGCCAGCAGCTTGGATGTCGTGTACGAGCAGTACTTC. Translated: CASSLDVVYEQYF.

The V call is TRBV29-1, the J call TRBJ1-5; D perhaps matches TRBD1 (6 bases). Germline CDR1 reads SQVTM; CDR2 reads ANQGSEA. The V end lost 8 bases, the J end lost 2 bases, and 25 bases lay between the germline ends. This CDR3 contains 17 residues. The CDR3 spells CSSKEGGECRGNQPQHF. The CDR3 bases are TGCAGCTCTAAAGAGGGGGGGGAATGCAGAGGCAATCAGCCCCAGCATTTT.

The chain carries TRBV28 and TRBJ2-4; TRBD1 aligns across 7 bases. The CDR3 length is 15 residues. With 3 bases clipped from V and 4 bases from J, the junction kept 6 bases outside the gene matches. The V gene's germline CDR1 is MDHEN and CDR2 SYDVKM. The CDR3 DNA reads TGTGCCAGCAGTTTGGCCGGGACAGAAAAAAACATTCAGTACTTC. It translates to CASSLAGTEKNIQYF.

The CDR3 reads CASSALDSGSTGELFF. In DNA, the CDR3 is TGTGCCAGCAGTGCCCTCGACAGTGGGTCGACCGGGGAGCTGTTTTTT. The chain uses TRBV28 and TRBJ2-2; tentatively, D is TRBD1 (5 bases). The CDR3 runs 16 residues. Per germline, CDR1 MDHEN and CDR2 SYDVKM. Trimming left V 5 bases short and J 5 bases short, with 18 bases between. Full variable domain (rest looked up from reference TRBV28 and TRBJ2-2): DVKVTQSSRYLVKRTGEKVFLECVQDMDHENMFWYRQDPGLGLRLIYFSYDVKMKEKGDIPEGYSVSREKKERFSLILESASTNQTSMYLCASSALDSGSTGELFFGEGSRLTVL.

DNA of the CDR3: TGTGCCAGCACACCGATAGCGGGAGGACCAGATACGCAGTATTTT. Translated: CASTPIAGGPDTQYF. The chain carries TRBV7-9 and TRBJ2-3; 10 nucleotides agree with TRBD2. Trimming removed 7 bases from V and 4 bases from J; junction bases left unmatched: 8. The CDR3 runs to 15 residues. Per the germline V gene, CDR1 is SEHNR and CDR2 is FQNEAQ (reference sequence).

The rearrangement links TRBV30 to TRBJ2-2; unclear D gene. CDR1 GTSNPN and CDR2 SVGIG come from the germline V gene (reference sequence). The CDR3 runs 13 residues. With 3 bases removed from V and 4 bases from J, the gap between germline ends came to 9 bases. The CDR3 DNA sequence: TGTGCCTGGAGGCACAGTCTCACCGGGGAGCTGTTTTTT. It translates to CAWRHSLTGELFF.

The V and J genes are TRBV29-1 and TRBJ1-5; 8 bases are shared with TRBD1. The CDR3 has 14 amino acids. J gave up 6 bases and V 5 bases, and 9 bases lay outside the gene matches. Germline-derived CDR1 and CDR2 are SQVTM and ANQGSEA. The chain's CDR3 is CSVKSTGEGQPQHF. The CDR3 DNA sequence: TGCAGCGTTAAATCGACAGGGGAGGGTCAGCCCCAGCATTTT.

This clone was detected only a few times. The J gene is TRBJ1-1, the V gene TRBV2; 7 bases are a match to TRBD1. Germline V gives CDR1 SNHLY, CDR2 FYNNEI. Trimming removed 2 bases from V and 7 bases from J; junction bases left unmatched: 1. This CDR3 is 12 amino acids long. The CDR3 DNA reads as TGTGCCAGCAGTGAACAGGGGGTTGAAGCTTTCTTT. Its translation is CASSEQGVEAFF.

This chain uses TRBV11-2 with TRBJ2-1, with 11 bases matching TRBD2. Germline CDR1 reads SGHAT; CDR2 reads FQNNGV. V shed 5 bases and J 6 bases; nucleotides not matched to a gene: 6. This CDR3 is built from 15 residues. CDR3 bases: TGTGCCAGCAGCCCGACTAGCGGGGTTGGCAATGAGCAGTTCTTC. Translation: CASSPTSGVGNEQFF.